What follows are 18 T cell receptor beta chains derived from one specimen sequenced in a study of tumor-infiltrating lymphocytes in oesophageal squamous cell carcinoma. Each CDR3 protein gets one entry after TCRdb re-called the PCR reads with MiXCR. The sample yields more than 15,000 distinct CDR3 sequences, roughly 40% seen once. Specimen: normal esophageal tissue next to the tumor. Receptors originate from a female donor with esophageal squamous cell carcinoma.

The chain uses TRBV7-4 and TRBJ2-3, with D tentatively TRBD2 (6 bases). Germline V gene sequence: CDR1 SGHVT, CDR2 SQSDAQ. V dropped 6 bases and J dropped 5 bases, with 9 bases sitting between them. This CDR3 has 12 residues. CDR3 coding DNA: TGTGCCAGCAGTACGGGACTAGATACGCAGTATTTT. Protein product: CASSTGLDTQYF.

This clonotype was counted between two and nine times. This chain connects TRBV7-2 to TRBJ2-7; a weak D match, TRBD1 (5 bases). Near its end, the DNA agrees better with TRBJ2-5, so the J call may be wrong. The CDR3 extends over 14 amino acids. CDR1 and CDR2 (germline): SGHTA, FQGNSA. The CDR3 region is CASSLGQRQETQYF. CDR3 sequence (DNA): TGTGCCAGCAGCTTAGGACAGAGACAAGAGACCCAGTACTTC.

This clonotype was recorded many times. A read error may explain this, as a much larger clone is one base away. The chain is built from TRBV11-2 and TRBJ2-1; TRBD2 might be the D (6 bases). The tail of the sequence fits TRBJ2-7 better, so the J call may be wrong. The CDR3 is made up of 15 amino acids. The germline V gene encodes CDR1 SGHAT and CDR2 FQNNGV. Written as DNA, the CDR3 is TGTGCCAGCAGCTTAGTTCCTAGCGTCTACAATGAGCAGTACTTC. It specifies CASSLVPSVYNEQYF.

The V gene is TRBV7-2, the J gene TRBJ1-6; D ambiguous. With 1 base removed from V and 10 bases from J, the gap between germline ends came to 14 bases. CDR3 length equals 15 residues. Germline-derived CDR1 and CDR2 are SGHTA and FQGNSA. CDR3 residues: CASSLVAGKVSPLHF. Written as DNA, the CDR3 is TGTGCCAGCAGCTTAGTGGCGGGGAAGGTGTCACCCCTCCACTTT.

The chain joins TRBV19 to TRBJ1-4; unclear D gene. The germline V gene has CDR1 LNHDA and CDR2 SQIVND (reference sequence). V lost 6 bases and J 4 bases, leaving 9 bases between the germline ends. The CDR3 is 13 residues long. CDR3 bases: TGTGCCAGTAGACACAGCAATAATGAAAAACTGTTTTTT. Its protein product is CASRHSNNEKLFF. Variable domain in full (rest from reference TRBV19 and TRBJ1-4): DGGITQSPKYLFRKEGQNVTLSCEQNLNHDAMYWYRQDPGQGLRLIYYSQIVNDFQKGDIAEGYSVSREKKESFPLTVTSAQKNPTAFYLCASRHSNNEKLFFGSGTQLSVL.

This clonotype was detected only once. The chain carries TRBV27 and TRBJ2-1; 9 bases fit TRBD1. Germline V gene data show CDR1 as MNHEY and CDR2 as SMNVEV (reference sequence). The length of the CDR3 is 15 residues. The trim removed 6 bases at V and 6 bases at J, leaving 9 bases unmatched. The CDR3 DNA sequence: TGTGCCAGCAGGAACAGGGGGCTAGCGGTCAATGAGCAGTTCTTC. This sequence encodes CASRNRGLAVNEQFF.

The chain couples TRBV28 to TRBJ2-5; TRBD1 matches at 7 bases. The J call may be wrong; the DNA end is better matched by TRBJ2-1. This CDR3 is built from 15 residues. The V gene's germline CDR1 is MDHEN and CDR2 SYDVKM. As DNA, the CDR3 is TGTGCCAGCAGTTCCGGGACAGCTATCTACAATGAGCAGTTCTTC. Translating gives CASSSGTAIYNEQFF.

As to this clonotype: A read error may explain this, as a much larger clone is one base away. The genes are TRBV11-2 and TRBJ1-1; a weak D match, TRBD1 (5 bases). Deletions cut 0 bases from V and 7 bases from J, with 21 bases between. Germline V gives CDR1 SGHAT, CDR2 FQNNGV. The CDR3 totals 17 residues. The CDR3, as DNA: TGTGCCAGCAGCTTAGATCGGGGCCCCCCCGGTAGCATTGAAGCTTTCTTT. Protein: CASSLDRGPPGSIEAFF.

In regard to this clonotype: This CDR3 fails to terminate in the conserved phenylalanine or tryptophan, so it likely reflects a read error. It is unclear where the CDR3 begins or ends on the DNA, so no DNA is shown, and the CDR3 is as TCRdb lists it. This chain joins TRBV25-1 and TRBJ1-1. Germline V gene data show CDR1 as MGHDK and CDR2 as SYGVNS. From its first to its last residue, the CDR3 has 16 amino acids. CDR3: CASSYAGVPDTQYFGQ.

This clonotype was seen only a few times. J is TRBJ2-1 and V is TRBV6-5, with D uncertain. The CDR3 is 16 amino acids. Germline V gene sequence: CDR1 MNHEY, CDR2 SVGAGI. The ends were cut back, 0 bases at V and 0 bases at J, with 9 bases in the middle. CDR3 sequence (DNA): TGTGCCAGCAGTTACTCGTTGGCGAGCTCCTACAATGAGCAGTTCTTC. It specifies CASSYSLASSYNEQFF.

The chain couples TRBV7-6 to TRBJ2-5, with D perhaps TRBD1 (5 bases). V lost 5 bases, J lost 11 bases, and 15 bases lay in between. Germline assignment: CDR1 SGHVS and CDR2 FNYEAQ. CDR3 length: 12 amino acids. The CDR3 DNA reads TGTGCCAGCAGCGACGGACACAATGAGCAGTACTTC. It specifies CASSDGHNEQYF.

The J gene is TRBJ2-6, the V gene TRBV5-1, with D uncertain. The germline V gene encodes CDR1 SGHRS and CDR2 YFSETQ. The CDR3 loop spans 16 amino acids. Trimming removed 4 bases from V and 0 bases from J, with 11 bases in between. The CDR3 DNA reads TGCGCCAGCAGCCTCCCTCTAGTCTCTGGGGCCAACGTCCTGACTTTC. It translates to CASSLPLVSGANVLTF. Based on the CDR3 plus reference TRBV5-1 and TRBJ2-6, the full variable domain is KAGVTQTPRYLIKTRGQQVTLSCSPISGHRSVSWYQQTPGQGLQFLFEYFSETQRNKGNFPGRFSGRQFSNSRSEMNVSTLELGDSALYLCASSLPLVSGANVLTFGAGSRLTVL.

The chain has TRBV11-3 and TRBJ2-2; weak D call: TRBD2 (5 bases). This CDR3 contains 14 residues. V shed 5 bases and J shed 8 bases, with 15 bases lying between them. CDR1 and CDR2 (germline): SGHNT, YENEEA. The CDR3 DNA reads as TGTGCCAGCAGCAAGAGGGCCACCTCGGGGGAGCTGTTTTTT. Translating gives CASSKRATSGELFF.

This clonotype was found a few times. At one boundary the junction diverges from the germline segment, which might be a read error. This chain connects TRBV7-2 to TRBJ2-3; 8 nucleotides align to TRBD2. Per germline, CDR1 SGHTA and CDR2 FQGNSA. CDR3 size: 15 residues. In DNA, the CDR3 is TGTGCCAGCAGATTAGGGTCGGGAGGGGGAAATGAGCAGTTCTTT. Residues: CASRLGSGGGNEQFF. The whole variable domain, filled in from reference TRBV7-2 and TRBJ2-3, reads GAGVSQSPSNKVTEKGKDVELRCDPISGHTALYWYRQSLGQGLEFLIYFQGNSAPDKSGLPSDRFSAERTGGSVSTLTIQRTQQEDSAVYLCASRLGSGGGNEQFFGPGTRLTVL.

This clonotype has a handful of counts. This chain connects TRBV25-1 to TRBJ1-2, with D unclear. The CDR3 extends over 11 amino acids. V was cut by 0 bases and J by 10 bases, with 6 bases left in between. The germline V gene encodes CDR1 MGHDK and CDR2 SYGVNS. CDR3 sequence: CASSEYKVYTF. CDR3 sequence (DNA): TGTGCCAGCAGTGAATATAAAGTCTACACCTTC.

This rearrangement joins TRBV7-2 to TRBJ2-1; 7 positions agree with TRBD1. Germline-derived CDR1 and CDR2 are SGHTA and FQGNSA. The J segment lost 0 bases and the V segment lost 2 bases, leaving 7 bases of the junction unmatched. This CDR3 is built from 17 residues. DNA for the CDR3: TGTGCCAGCAGCTTAAGGCCACAGGGGAGCTCCTACAATGAGCAGTTCTTC. Translation gives CASSLRPQGSSYNEQFF.

This clonotype was counted ten times or more. V usage is TRBV11-3 and J usage is TRBJ2-1, with 7 bases aligning to TRBD1. The better agreement between TRBJ2-7 and the DNA end casts doubt on the J call. The V gene's germline CDR1 is SGHNT and CDR2 YENEEA. There are 13 residues in the CDR3. CDR3 sequence: CASSLRRDSEQYF. CDR3 nucleotides: TGTGCCAGCAGCTTACGCCGGGACAGTGAGCAGTACTTC.

As concerns this clonotype: Since a much larger clone is just one base distant, this may be a read error. The chain joins TRBV6-5 to TRBJ2-1; either TRBD1 or TRBD2 may supply D (5 bases each). Germline CDR1 MNHEY, CDR2 SVGAGI. Between the trimmed V and J ends, which lost 6 bases and 10 bases, there was a span of 22 bases. The CDR3 length is 15 residues. CDR3 amino acids: CASSLLSGTHYEQFF. CDR3 DNA sequence: TGTGCCAGCAGCTTACTTTCCGGGACGCACTACGAGCAGTTCTTC.